Here is one T cell receptor beta chain with its context. Its antigen is unidentified. Sequencing was performed with immunoSEQ multiplex PCR; in TCRdb, only in-frame clones are kept and a portion is missing. The table has roughly 60,000 clones, around 84% seen once. The record originates from a study of T cell responses to AZD1222 COVID-19 vaccine. Study findings and constraints: At 160-218 and 743-854, vaccine-associated CD4 TCRs were dominant, and they spanned spike. Within unmutated variant regions lay the reported targets of nearly half of spike-specific TCRs. The study identified only 6 or 7 AZD1222 recipients as seropositive at baseline. It should be noted that donors were predominantly white British and more often female, and clonal diversity was possibly underestimated.

CDR1 and CDR2 from the germline V gene are MGHRA and YSYEKL. CDR3 size: 16 residues. V dropped 0 bases and J dropped 5 bases, with 16 bases sitting between them. This TCR was recovered from an adult in good health. Here the sequenced sample was peripheral blood, taken on day 0 of AZD1222 vaccination. The rearrangement links TRBV4-1 to TRBJ2-5, with D possibly matching TRBD2 (7 bases). The CDR3 nucleotides are TGCGCCAGCAGCCAAGATCCCAGGGGACTAAAGGAGACCCAGTACTTC. Amino acid sequence: CASSQDPRGLKETQYF.